This entry lists 3 T cell receptor beta chains sequenced from one sample in a study of Ad26.COV2.S vaccination and SARS-CoV-2 variants. Produced via immunoSEQ multiplex PCR; TCRdb's table is partial and in-frame only. The table records 400,000 to 450,000 clones, around 91% of them present only once. Treatment meaning: 15 to 20 received Ad26.COV2.S at low or high dose, single or two shots; several received placebo; per-sample allocation not given. Sampling happened 63 days after the first vaccine or placebo injection. The starting material was peripheral blood, obtained in a trial of Ad26.COV2.S vaccine versus placebo. Receptors originate from a person between 18 and 65 years old who received the Ad26.COV2.S COVID-19 vaccine or a placebo.

This chain links TRBV12-5 with TRBJ2-5; 7 bases align to TRBD1. V lost 5 bases to trimming and J lost 2 bases; unmatched junction nucleotides: 8. Germline assignment: CDR1 LGHNT and CDR2 FRNRAP. The CDR3 is 15 amino acids. CDR3 sequence: CASGGEPGQQETQYF. The CDR3 nucleotides read TGTGCTAGTGGTGGCGAACCGGGACAGCAAGAGACCCAGTACTTC.

Note on this clone: Other DNA sequences in the sample encode the same CDR3. This sequence joins TRBV27 and TRBJ2-7; the D is unclear. Germline V gene data show CDR1 as MNHEY and CDR2 as SMNVEV (reference sequence). CDR3 length equals 11 residues. The V end lost 3 bases, the J end lost 6 bases, and 6 bases lay between the germline ends. CDR3: CASSLGSEQYF. The CDR3 DNA follows: TGTGCCAGCAGTTTGGGGTCCGAGCAGTACTTC.

J is TRBJ2-3 and V is TRBV7-3, with 9 bases fitting TRBD2. V dropped 5 bases and J dropped 5; count of bases not matched to a gene: 8. Germline V gene lookup returns CDR1 SGHTA and CDR2 FQGTGA. CDR3 length: 15 amino acids. CDR3 nucleotides: TGTGCCAGCAGCCTTAGCGGGAGATGGGGAGATACGCAGTATTTT. Amino acid sequence: CASSLSGRWGDTQYF.